Listed below are T cell receptor beta chains from one sample, sequenced in a study of blood T cell repertoires in COVID-19. Using immunoSEQ multiplex PCR, the repertoire was profiled, and TCRdb retains in-frame clones only, with some absent. The sample records 35,000 to 45,000 clones, roughly 88% being singletons. Sequenced input: peripheral blood. The receptors stem from a human donor in a cohort sampled during active COVID-19. CDR3s include the opening cysteine and the closing phenylalanine or tryptophan. The D gene is left open where the match is weak. Some rows have no size entry. The others give once, few or many, or a class for an expanded clone.

cdr3_aa	cdr3_nt	v_call	d_call	clone_size	j_call
CASRTGGAADTQYF	TGTGCCAGCAGGACCGGGGGGGCTGCAGATACGCAGTATTTT	TRBV9	TRBD2	.	TRBJ2-3
CASSTGTQTSGNTIYF	TGTGCCAGTAGTACAGGGACACAGACCTCTGGAAACACCATATATTTT	TRBV19	.	.	TRBJ1-3
CASSSFQGRGYEQYF	TGTGCCAGCAGTTCATTTCAGGGGCGGGGGTACGAGCAGTACTTC	TRBV11-2	.	.	TRBJ2-7
CASGPTDQPQHF	TGTGCCAGCGGGCCGACGGATCAGCCCCAGCATTTT	TRBV6-5	.	.	TRBJ1-5
CASSVEGAGTDTQYF	TGTGCCAGCAGCGTAGAGGGGGCGGGCACAGATACGCAGTATTTT	TRBV9	TRBD1	.	TRBJ2-3
CASSPVPGQGARDQPQHF	TGTGCCAGCTCACCCGTCCCGGGACAGGGGGCGCGGGATCAGCCCCAGCATTTT	TRBV18	TRBD1	.	TRBJ1-5
CASSQAGNYGYTF	TGCGCCAGCAGCCAAGCAGGGAACTATGGCTACACCTTC	TRBV4-1	.	.	TRBJ1-2
CASRGTGAILGGYTF	TGTGCCAGCAGGGGGACAGGGGCAATACTGGGTGGCTACACCTTC	TRBV6-5	TRBD1	.	TRBJ1-2
CASSLRRPGGGNSGELFF	TGTGCCAGCAGCTTAAGGCGGCCCGGCGGGGGCAACAGCGGGGAGCTGTTTTTT	TRBV7-3	.	.	TRBJ2-2
CASSLARQGNQPQHF	TGTGCCAGCAGCTTAGCGCGACAGGGCAATCAGCCCCAGCATTTT	TRBV7-9	.	.	TRBJ1-5
CASSSPLGAGDETQYF	TGTGCCAGCAGCTCCCCCTTGGGGGCAGGGGATGAGACCCAGTACTTC	TRBV11-2	.	once	TRBJ2-5
CASSSQGGQGYAGELFF	TGTGCCAGCAGCTCACAAGGCGGACAGGGGTACGCCGGGGAGCTGTTTTTT	TRBV7-8	TRBD1	.	TRBJ2-2
CSVARSGANVLTF	TGCAGCGTTGCCAGGTCTGGGGCCAACGTCCTGACTTTC	TRBV29-1	.	.	TRBJ2-6
CASSQNLAANTGELFF	TGTGCCAGCTCACAGAACCTAGCGGCGAACACCGGGGAGCTGTTTTTT	TRBV18	TRBD2	.	TRBJ2-2
CASSLDKTDSEQFF	TGCGCCAGCAGCTTGGATAAGACGGACTCCGAGCAGTTCTTC	TRBV5-1	.	.	TRBJ2-1
CAACGSPYEQYF	TGTGCCGCATGCGGGAGTCCCTACGAGCAGTACTTC	TRBV6-5	TRBD2	.	TRBJ2-7
CASSQTGGGKTQYF	TGTGCTAGCAGCCAGACAGGGGGCGGGAAGACCCAGTACTTC	TRBV7-7	TRBD1	.	TRBJ2-5
CAWSGGASYNSPLHF	TGTGCCTGGAGTGGTGGAGCCTCCTATAATTCACCCCTCCACTTT	TRBV30	.	.	TRBJ1-6
CASSYPEGNTEAFF	TGTGCCAGCAGTTACCCCGAGGGGAACACTGAAGCTTTCTTT	TRBV6-6	.	.	TRBJ1-1
CASSEMGITGYGYTF	TGTGCCAGCAGTGAAATGGGAATCACAGGGTATGGCTACACCTTC	TRBV6-1	.	.	TRBJ1-2
CASSPYYQETQYF	TGTGCCAGCAGCCCCTACTACCAAGAGACCCAGTACTTC	TRBV7-6	.	.	TRBJ2-5
CASSLRDQLEAFF	TGTGCCAGCAGTTTGAGGGATCAACTTGAAGCTTTCTTT	TRBV12-3/TRBV12-4	.	.	TRBJ1-1
CASSLAYQETQYF	TGCGCCAGCAGCTTGGCGTACCAAGAGACCCAGTACTTC	TRBV5-1	.	.	TRBJ2-5
CAISETLPGQGVWRDYGYTF	TGTGCCATCAGTGAGACGCTCCCGGGACAGGGGGTTTGGCGGGACTATGGCTACACCTTC	TRBV10-3	TRBD1	few	TRBJ1-2
CAWTLPKTGGGNEKLFF	TGTGCCTGGACTCTGCCGAAGACAGGGGGAGGTAATGAAAAACTGTTTTTT	TRBV30	TRBD1	.	TRBJ1-4
CASSTSGLAVEVQYF	TGTGCCAGTAGTACCTCAGGACTAGCGGTCGAGGTTCAGTACTTC	TRBV19	TRBD2	once	TRBJ2-4
CATSDASRDSNEKLFF	TGTGCCACCAGTGATGCGTCCCGGGACAGTAATGAAAAACTGTTTTTT	TRBV24-1	TRBD1	.	TRBJ1-4
CASSLWTSGGAATDTQYF	TGTGCCAGCAGCTTATGGACTAGCGGGGGGGCCGCCACAGATACGCAGTATTTT	TRBV11-3	TRBD2	.	TRBJ2-3
CASSYGTGGNTEAFF	TGTGCCAGCAGTTACGGGACAGGGGGGAACACTGAAGCTTTCTTT	TRBV6-5	TRBD1	once	TRBJ1-1
CSVGETGIGGYTF	TGCAGCGTTGGGGAAACAGGGATAGGTGGCTACACCTTC	TRBV29-1	.	.	TRBJ1-2
CASSLSLGTGGSHEQYF	TGTGCCAGCAGCTTATCCCTGGGGACAGGGGGGTCACACGAGCAGTACTTC	TRBV11-2	TRBD1	.	TRBJ2-7
CASSQSGNRGLNTEAFF	TGTGCCAGCAGCCAATCAGGTAACAGGGGCTTGAACACTGAAGCTTTCTTT	TRBV3-1/TRBV3-2	TRBD1	once	TRBJ1-1
CASTRTGGSNQPQHF	TGTGCCAGTACTAGAACAGGGGGCTCCAATCAGCCCCAGCATTTT	TRBV19	TRBD1	few	TRBJ1-5
CASSEGSGGLGDTQYF	TGTGCCAGCAGTGAAGGCAGCGGGGGGCTGGGAGATACGCAGTATTTT	TRBV6-1	TRBD2	.	TRBJ2-3
CAISSQGAYEQYF	TGTGCCATCAGTAGCCAGGGGGCCTACGAGCAGTACTTC	TRBV10-3	TRBD1	.	TRBJ2-7
CASSQAGTGNQPQHF	TGTGCCAGCAGCCAAGCAGGGACAGGCAATCAGCCCCAGCATTTT	TRBV3-1/TRBV3-2	TRBD1	.	TRBJ1-5
CASSRTNKPGGQGYTF	TGTGCTAGTAGTCGCACAAATAAACCAGGGGGCCAAGGCTACACCTTC	TRBV19	TRBD1	.	TRBJ1-2
CASNPRVAGPYEQYF	TGTGCCAGTAACCCCCGGGTAGCGGGGCCCTACGAGCAGTACTTC	TRBV19	TRBD2	.	TRBJ2-7
CATSGHLSRTGKDYGYTF	TGTGCCACCAGTGGCCACCTTAGCCGGACAGGGAAGGACTATGGCTACACCTTC	TRBV24-1	TRBD1	.	TRBJ1-2
CASSEGQTNQPQHF	TGTGCCAGTAGTGAGGGACAGACCAATCAGCCCCAGCATTTT	TRBV19	TRBD1	.	TRBJ1-5
CASSRSGTGVNNEQFF	TGTGCCAGCAGCCGTTCCGGGACAGGGGTTAACAATGAGCAGTTCTTC	TRBV7-8	TRBD1	.	TRBJ2-1
CASSQARVRFDQPQHF	TGTGCCAGCAGCCAGGCCAGGGTTCGGTTCGATCAGCCCCAGCATTTT	TRBV4-2	.	.	TRBJ1-5
CASSPDGTEYQPQHF	TGTGCCAGCAGCCCCGACGGGACAGAGTATCAGCCCCAGCATTTT	TRBV3-1/TRBV3-2	TRBD1	.	TRBJ1-5
CASWDRGSYEQYF	TGTGCCAGCTGGGACAGGGGGTCCTACGAGCAGTACTTC	TRBV28	TRBD1	few	TRBJ2-7
CASKTPGRLVEKLFF	TGTGCCTCGAAAACCCCAGGGCGCCTTGTTGAAAAACTGTTTTTT	TRBV2	.	.	TRBJ1-4
CASSSGQGNTEAFF	TGTGCCAGCAGCTCCGGACAGGGAAACACTGAAGCTTTCTTT	TRBV5-6	TRBD1	.	TRBJ1-1
CASSQTSPIQDEQFF	TGCGCCAGCAGCCAAACGTCCCCAATTCAGGATGAGCAGTTCTTC	TRBV5-1	.	.	TRBJ2-1
CAISAPSRGDETQYF	TGTGCCATCAGTGCCCCCTCCAGGGGGGATGAGACCCAGTACTTC	TRBV10-3	.	once	TRBJ2-5
CASSPEMTGMNTEAFF	TGTGCCAGCTCACCCGAGATGACAGGGATGAACACTGAAGCTTTCTTT	TRBV18	TRBD1	.	TRBJ1-1
CASSFRPGGDYGYTF	TGTGCCAGCAGCTTCCGACCCGGGGGGGACTATGGCTACACCTTC	TRBV11-2	.	.	TRBJ1-2
CASSLFQGSGTGELFF	TGTGCCAGCAGTTTATTTCAGGGAAGTGGGACCGGGGAGCTGTTTTTT	TRBV27	.	medium-sized	TRBJ2-2
CASSPTVAKNIQYF	TGTGCCAGCAGCCCTACAGTAGCCAAAAACATTCAGTACTTC	TRBV7-3	.	.	TRBJ2-4